Listed below are T cell receptor beta chains from one sample, sequenced in a study of CD8 T cells in ankylosing spondylitis. TCRdb processed the 5' RACE reads anew with MiXCR; each CDR3 protein has one entry. This sample has some 30,000 distinct CDR3 sequences, with 7.2% found just once. Sequencing was carried out using blood, either unsorted or a sorted T cell fraction (not recorded which). Receptors originate from a male donor with ankylosing spondylitis or in good health (not recorded which). The CDR3 runs from the conserved cysteine through the conserved F or W. The D gene is left open where the match is weak. The size field is filled for only some rows; it gives once, few, many or a size class.

>TRBD1|TRBV9|.|TRBJ1-1
CASTPPDRGLVGEAFF
TGTGCCAGCACCCCCCCCGACAGGGGGCTCGTGGGTGAAGCTTTCTTT
>.|TRBV6-1|many|TRBJ1-5
CASSRAGYQPQHF
TGTGCCAGCTCTCGGGCAGGGTATCAGCCCCAGCATTTT
>.|TRBV5-5|many|TRBJ2-3
CASIFADTQYF
TGTGCCAGCATCTTCGCGGATACGCAGTATTTT
>.|TRBV5-1|many|TRBJ2-5
CASSLVGSETQYF
TGCGCCAGCAGCTTGGTTGGGTCTGAGACCCAGTACTTC
>TRBD2|TRBV7-9|many|TRBJ2-1
CASSPRLAGGHEIF
TGTGCCAGCAGCCCCCGACTAGCGGGAGGCCATGAGATCTTC
>.|TRBV5-1|.|TRBJ2-3
CASSLDPQRSTATQYF
TGTGCCAGCAGCTTGGACCCACAGCGGAGCACAGCTACGCAGTATTTT
>.|TRBV10-2|many|TRBJ2-2
CASSEPFRWTQNNTGELFF
TGCGCCAGCAGTGAGCCTTTTCGTTGGACCCAAAATAACACCGGGGAGCTGTTTTTT
>.|TRBV7-8|many|TRBJ2-7
CASSRELGTYEQYF
TGTGCCAGCAGCAGAGAACTAGGCACCTACGAGCAGTACTTC
>.|TRBV20-1|many|TRBJ2-1
CSARDRVSYNEQFF
TGCAGTGCTAGAGATCGGGTCTCCTACAATGAGCAGTTCTTC
>.|TRBV11-2|many|TRBJ1-1
CASSGAGLRPFF
TGTGCCAGCAGCGGAGCCGGGTTGCGGCCTTTCTTT
>.|TRBV10-3|many|TRBJ2-1
CAISWTGGRDNEQFF
TGTGCCATCAGTTGGACGGGTGGGCGAGACAATGAGCAGTTCTTC
>.|TRBV28|many|TRBJ1-5
CASRTPGLSNQPQHF
TGTGCCAGCAGGACACCGGGACTCAGCAATCAGCCCCAGCATTTT
>.|TRBV20-1|many|TRBJ2-1
CSAPDSYNEQFF
TGCAGTGCTCCGGATTCCTACAATGAGCAGTTCTTC
>TRBD2|TRBV19|many|TRBJ2-7
CASREREYYEQYF
TGTGCCAGTAGGGAGCGGGAGTACTACGAGCAGTACTTC
>TRBD1|TRBV5-8|many|TRBJ2-1
CASSLPRTGGYGEQFF
TGTGCCAGCAGCCTACCAAGGACAGGGGGCTACGGTGAGCAGTTCTTC
>.|TRBV7-9|.|TRBJ2-1
CASSLGAPPYNEQFF
TGTGCCAGCAGCTTGGGGGCCCCCCCCTACAATGAGCAGTTCTTC
>.|TRBV29-1|many|TRBJ2-5
CSVSISGGQETQYF
TGCAGCGTCTCTATCAGTGGTGGACAAGAGACCCAGTACTTC
>.|TRBV10-3|.|TRBJ2-7
CAISPLGLRTYEQYF
TGTGCCATCAGTCCCCTCGGGTTAAGGACCTACGAGCAGTACTTC
>.|TRBV12-3/TRBV12-4|many|TRBJ2-7
CASSPRRTSYEQYF
TGTGCCAGCAGCCCAAGAAGGACCTCTTACGAGCAGTACTTC
>.|TRBV19|many|TRBJ2-2
CASSIKGPGWPGELFF
TGTGCCAGTAGTATAAAGGGACCAGGGTGGCCCGGGGAGCTGTTTTTT
>TRBD2|TRBV5-1|many|TRBJ2-4
CASSFLGLADLAKNIQYF
TGCGCCAGCAGCTTTTTAGGACTAGCGGACCTAGCCAAAAACATTCAGTACTTC
>.|TRBV27|many|TRBJ1-2
CASSLGVASYGYTF
TGTGCCAGCAGTTTAGGAGTTGCCTCCTATGGCTACACCTTC
>.|TRBV28|many|TRBJ2-3
CASSLPSTTDTQYF
TGTGCCAGCAGTTTACCCTCAACCACAGATACGCAGTATTTT
>.|TRBV14|many|TRBJ2-7
CASSQGLRYEQYF
TGTGCCAGCAGCCAGGGGCTACGGTACGAGCAGTACTTC
>.|TRBV12-3/TRBV12-4|many|TRBJ2-6
CASSFAGANVLTF
TGTGCCAGCAGTTTTGCTGGGGCCAACGTCCTGACTTTC
>TRBD1|TRBV6-5|few|TRBJ2-7
CASTPGQNTRQYF
TGTGCCAGCACTCCGGGACAGAATACGAGGCAGTACTTC
>.|TRBV6-1|many|TRBJ1-5
CASSEDGQRAAPQHF
TGTGCCAGCAGTGAAGATGGTCAGCGGGCTGCGCCCCAGCATTTT
>.|TRBV20-1|many|TRBJ1-1
CSALYLRTGTEAFF
TGCAGTGCCCTCTACCTTCGGACGGGGACTGAAGCTTTCTTT
>.|TRBV12-3/TRBV12-4|many|TRBJ2-1
CASSLGGAWDEQFF
TGTGCCAGCAGTTTGGGGGGAGCATGGGATGAGCAGTTCTTC
>.|TRBV2|many|TRBJ2-2
CASRSRVSNTGELFF
TGTGCCAGCAGGTCCCGGGTTTCCAACACCGGGGAGCTGTTTTTT
>TRBD1|TRBV15|many|TRBJ1-5
CATSRDSYSNQPQHF
TGTGCCACCAGCCGGGACAGTTATAGCAATCAGCCCCAGCATTTT
>TRBD2|TRBV5-1|many|TRBJ2-1
CASSLGTSGIYNEQFF
TGCGCCAGCAGCTTAGGGACTAGCGGGATCTACAATGAGCAGTTCTTC
>TRBD1|TRBV12-3/TRBV12-4|.|TRBJ2-1
CASRHPGQGWNEQFF
TGTGCCAGCAGGCACCCGGGACAGGGATGGAATGAGCAGTTCTTC
>TRBD1|TRBV3-1|many|TRBJ1-6
CASSLSGTGGNSPLHF
TGTGCCAGCAGCCTTTCCGGGACAGGGGGCAATTCACCCCTCCACTTT
>TRBD1|TRBV6-4|many|TRBJ2-1
CASSPTGTGGNEQFF
TGTGCCAGCAGTCCGACCGGGACAGGGGGCAATGAGCAGTTCTTC
>TRBD1|TRBV5-1|.|TRBJ2-2
CASSLDRGENTGELFF
TGCGCCAGCAGCTTAGACAGGGGCGAAAACACCGGGGAGCTGTTTTTT
>.|TRBV10-3|many|TRBJ2-3
CAIRATDTDTQYF
TGTGCCATCAGGGCTACGGACACAGATACGCAGTATTTT
>.|TRBV11-2|many|TRBJ1-1
CASRPGQTNTEAFF
TGTGCCAGCAGACCTGGACAGACGAACACTGAAGCTTTCTTT
>.|TRBV28|many|TRBJ2-2
CASSTGQSYTGELFF
TGTGCCAGCAGTACCGGACAGAGCTACACCGGGGAGCTGTTTTTT
>TRBD2|TRBV7-2|many|TRBJ2-5
CASRPGLAGARGQETQYF
TGTGCCAGCAGACCCGGACTAGCGGGAGCAAGAGGGCAAGAGACCCAGTACTTC
>TRBD2|TRBV6-2/TRBV6-3|many|TRBJ2-1
CASSPGRLADYNEQFF
TGTGCCAGCAGCCCCGGGCGGCTAGCGGACTACAATGAGCAGTTCTTC
>.|TRBV12-3/TRBV12-4|many|TRBJ2-1
CASRYSGVNEQFF
TGTGCCAGCAGGTATAGCGGCGTCAATGAGCAGTTCTTC
>.|TRBV11-2|.|TRBJ2-1
CASSPSMWDSDSYNEQFF
TGTGCCAGCAGCCCCAGTATGTGGGACTCTGACTCCTACAATGAGCAGTTCTTC
>.|TRBV3-1|.|TRBJ2-7
CACCHLPRTRGSYEQYF
TGTGCCTGCTGCCACCTACCCAGGACACGCGGCTCCTACGAGCAGTACTTC
>.|TRBV7-2|few|TRBJ2-7
CASSLGPVYEQYF
TGTGCCAGCAGCTTAGGCCCGGTCTACGAGCAGTACTTC
>TRBD1|TRBV20-1|many|TRBJ1-6
CSATSGQNNSPLHF
TGCAGTGCCACCTCGGGACAGAATAATTCACCCCTCCACTTT
>TRBD1|TRBV20-1|.|TRBJ2-1
CSANMGQYNEQFF
TGCAGTGCTAACATGGGACAGTACAATGAGCAGTTCTTC
>TRBD1|TRBV12-3/TRBV12-4|many|TRBJ2-7
CASSLDRSSYEQYF
TGTGCCAGCAGTTTGGACAGGAGCTCCTACGAGCAGTACTTC
>.|TRBV20-1|many|TRBJ1-2
CSARWGLPVDYGYTF
TGCAGTGCTAGATGGGGACTGCCGGTTGACTATGGCTACACCTTC
>.|TRBV5-1|many|TRBJ2-5
CASSPLERAQTQYF
TGCGCCAGCAGCCCCCTTGAGCGGGCCCAGACCCAGTACTTC
>.|TRBV7-3|medium-sized|TRBJ2-1
CASTLLNEQFF
TGTGCCAGCACCCTCTTGAATGAGCAGTTCTTC
>TRBD1|TRBV6-1|few|TRBJ1-6
CASTEQGGRSPLHF
TGTGCCAGCACCGAGCAAGGGGGCAGGTCACCCCTCCACTTT
>.|TRBV29-1|many|TRBJ1-2
CSVEDTVHFHTF
TGCAGCGTTGAAGACACAGTGCATTTCCACACCTTC
>.|TRBV2|.|TRBJ2-2
CASTRENTGELFF
TGTGCCAGCACCAGGGAAAACACCGGGGAGCTGTTTTTT
>TRBD1|TRBV28|many|TRBJ2-3
CASSSLQGSGTDTQYF
TGTGCCAGCAGTTCGCTACAGGGGTCCGGCACAGATACGCAGTATTTT
>.|TRBV28|many|TRBJ2-4
CASSFDGLAKNIQYF
TGTGCCAGCAGTTTTGACGGACTAGCCAAAAACATTCAGTACTTC
>.|TRBV15|many|TRBJ2-3
CATSTDESPGADTQYF
TGTGCCACCAGCACAGACGAAAGCCCCGGGGCAGATACGCAGTATTTT
>.|TRBV28|.|TRBJ2-5
CASSFWGSKGETQYF
TGTGCCAGCAGTTTCTGGGGGAGCAAAGGAGAGACCCAGTACTTC
>.|TRBV5-6|few|TRBJ1-6
CASSRRGFNSPLHF
TGTGCCAGCAGCCGGAGGGGGTTTAATTCACCCCTCCACTTT
>.|TRBV4-1|many|TRBJ2-7
CASSQRSGAGGYEQYF
TGCGCCAGCAGCCAGCGCTCGGGGGCAGGGGGCTACGAGCAGTACTTC